This T cell receptor (beta chain) appears in the sequencing data of a study of blood T cell repertoires in COVID-19 (dated by TCRdb to about 2020). Context from the whole study: Collaborator samples came from the United States, Italy and Spain and covered acute and convalescent phases of COVID-19. The prospective study material was composed of cDNA or gDNA derived from T cells, B-cell-depleted T cells, or PBMCs. Deeply sampled blood TCRbeta repertoires from subjects exposed to, actively infected with, or recovered from COVID-19 were included in the dataset. The repertoires were released in a freely available public database meant as a resource for research on the immune response to SARS-CoV-2. The samples were drawn from two sources: the first 160 participants of the ongoing ImmuneRACE study, and fewer than 1,500 subjects contributed by 6 global collaborators. Sample metadata almost always included a de-identified subject ID, COVID-19 status, age in years and sex. Where HLA class I and class II types were available, the types were taken from metadata supplied by the sample provider, not from assay-based typing. Summary of the overall study and its limitations: How much clinical and demographic metadata was included differed by source and by participant, and the metadata was provided uncurated.

Participants in the prospective study were aged roughly 18 to 90 years, lived in some 24 United States geographic areas, and enrolled through a virtual design. In the prospective study, cohorts were assigned on the basis of participant-reported clinical history obtained from a screening survey and a study questionnaire. Recovered participants in ImmuneRACE Cohort 3 were defined as having two consecutive negative NP/OP PCR tests, clearance from a healthcare professional, or resolution of symptoms. In the prospective study, whole blood, serum and a nasopharyngeal or oropharyngeal swab were collected from each participant by mobile phlebotomists. Over a roughly 2-month period, participants in the prospective study had the option of providing additional blood draws and questionnaires. Prospective study blood samples were shipped either frozen or at room temperature before DNA extraction. TCRbeta CDR3 regions were amplified from genomic DNA using the immunoSEQ Assay, a bias-controlled multiplex PCR. The study's own analysis went as follows. Within the assay, amplification of reference gene primers was used to estimate how many nucleated cells each sample contained. Sequence reads were collapsed and filtered to measure the absolute abundance of every unique TCRbeta CDR3 rearrangement. For each sample, productive Simpson clonality was calculated as the square root of Simpson's diversity index across productive rearrangements. TCRdb re-hosts the immuneACCESS table, in-frame sequences only. Its copies lack some clones; in the studies checked, an unresolved V gene accounts for under half of them, and the cause for the rest is not known. The V and J calls and clone size were taken over from that table, and D and trimming were inferred from the DNA. This sample comprises approximately 200,000 clones, 70% to 90% of them detected only once. The ten largest clones take up under 14% of the sample.

Concerning this clone itself: Its antigen has not been determined. No per-base quality is available; no much larger clone lies one base away.

The germline V gene specifies SGHTS as CDR1 and YDEGEE as CDR2. The CDR3 measures 13 amino acids from cysteine to phenylalanine. Left in the record is the CDR3 DNA by itself, 39 bases read in frame from the first base. From V the trimming removes 4 bases and from J it removes 8 bases, while the gene matches leave 8 bases of the junction unaccounted for. The clonotype comes from a man aged 25 to 40 who had recovered from COVID-19. Here the chain combines TRBV5-8 and TRBJ1-2; 7 central nucleotides agree with TRBD1. Sequencing used PBMCs or T cells enriched from blood (not recorded which). The CDR3 protein: CASSAGQYRGYTF. The nucleotides read TGTGCCAGCAGCGCGGGACAGTACAGGGGCTACACCTTC.